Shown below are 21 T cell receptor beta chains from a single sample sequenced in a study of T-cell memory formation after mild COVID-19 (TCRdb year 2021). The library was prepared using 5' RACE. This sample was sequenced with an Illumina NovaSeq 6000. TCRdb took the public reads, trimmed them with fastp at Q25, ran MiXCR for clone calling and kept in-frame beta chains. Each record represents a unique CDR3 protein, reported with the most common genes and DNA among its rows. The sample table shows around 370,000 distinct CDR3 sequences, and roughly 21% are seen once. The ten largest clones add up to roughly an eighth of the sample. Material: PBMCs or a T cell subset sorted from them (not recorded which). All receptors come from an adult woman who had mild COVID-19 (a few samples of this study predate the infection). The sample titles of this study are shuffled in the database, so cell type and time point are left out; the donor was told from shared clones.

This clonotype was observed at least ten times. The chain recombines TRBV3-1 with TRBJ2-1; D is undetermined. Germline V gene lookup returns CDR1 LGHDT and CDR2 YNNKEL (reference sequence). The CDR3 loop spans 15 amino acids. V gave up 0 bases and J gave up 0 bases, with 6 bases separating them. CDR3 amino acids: CASSQDGFSYNEQFF. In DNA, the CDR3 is TGTGCCAGCAGCCAAGATGGTTTCTCCTACAATGAGCAGTTCTTC.

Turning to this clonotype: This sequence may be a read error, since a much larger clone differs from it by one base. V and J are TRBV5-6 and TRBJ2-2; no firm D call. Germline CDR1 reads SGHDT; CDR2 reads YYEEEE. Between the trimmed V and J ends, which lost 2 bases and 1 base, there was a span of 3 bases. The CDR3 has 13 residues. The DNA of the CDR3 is TGTGCCAGCAGCTTTCAGAACACCGGGGAGCTGTTTTTT. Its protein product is CASSFQNTGELFF.

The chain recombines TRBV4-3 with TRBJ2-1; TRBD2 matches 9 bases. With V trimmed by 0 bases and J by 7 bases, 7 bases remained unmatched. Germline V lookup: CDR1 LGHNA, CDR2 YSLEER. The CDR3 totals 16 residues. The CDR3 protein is CASSQDKGLALNEQFF. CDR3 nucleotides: TGCGCCAGCAGCCAAGATAAGGGACTAGCTTTGAATGAGCAGTTCTTC.

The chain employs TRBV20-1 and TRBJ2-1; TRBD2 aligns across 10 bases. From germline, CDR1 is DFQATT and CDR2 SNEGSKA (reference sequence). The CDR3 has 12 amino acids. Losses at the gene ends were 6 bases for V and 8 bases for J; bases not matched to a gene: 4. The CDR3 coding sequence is TGCAGTGCCCGGGGGACTAGCGATGAGCAGTTCTTC. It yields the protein CSARGTSDEQFF.

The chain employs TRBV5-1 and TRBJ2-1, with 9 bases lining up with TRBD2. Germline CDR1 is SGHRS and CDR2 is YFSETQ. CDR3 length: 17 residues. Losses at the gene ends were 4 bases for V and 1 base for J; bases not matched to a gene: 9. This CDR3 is CASSPRGGGASYNEQFF. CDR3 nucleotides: TGCGCCAGCAGCCCGAGGGGCGGGGGGGCATCCTACAATGAGCAGTTCTTC.

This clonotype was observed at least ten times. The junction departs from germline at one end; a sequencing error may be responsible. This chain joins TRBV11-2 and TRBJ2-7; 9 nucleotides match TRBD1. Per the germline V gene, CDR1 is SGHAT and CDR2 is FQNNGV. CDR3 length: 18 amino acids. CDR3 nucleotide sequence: TGTGCCAGCCGCTCGCCGGGACAGGGCTATCCGTCCTCCCACGAGCAGTACTTC. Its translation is CASRSPGQGYPSSHEQYF.

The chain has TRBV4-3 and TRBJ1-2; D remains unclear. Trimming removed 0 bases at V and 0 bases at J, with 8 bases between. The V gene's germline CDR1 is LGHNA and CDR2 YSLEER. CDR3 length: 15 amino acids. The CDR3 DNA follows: TGCGCCAGCAGCCAAGAAGTTAGGGCTAACTATGGCTACACCTTC. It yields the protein CASSQEVRANYGYTF.

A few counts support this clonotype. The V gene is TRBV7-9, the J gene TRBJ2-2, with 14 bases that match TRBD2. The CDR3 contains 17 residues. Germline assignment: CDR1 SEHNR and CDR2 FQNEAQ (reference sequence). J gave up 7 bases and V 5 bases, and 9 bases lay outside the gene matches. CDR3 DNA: TGTGCCAGCAGCCACTCGGGACTAGCGGGAGTGGTCGGGGAGCTGTTTTTT. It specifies CASSHSGLAGVVGELFF.

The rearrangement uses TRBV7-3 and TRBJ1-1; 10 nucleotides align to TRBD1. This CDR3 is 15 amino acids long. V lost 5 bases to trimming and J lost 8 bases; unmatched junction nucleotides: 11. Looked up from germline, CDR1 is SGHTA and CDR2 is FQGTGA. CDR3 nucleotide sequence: TGTGCCAGCAGCCTTGGGACAGGGGACGCAAAAGAAGCTTTCTTT. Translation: CASSLGTGDAKEAFF.

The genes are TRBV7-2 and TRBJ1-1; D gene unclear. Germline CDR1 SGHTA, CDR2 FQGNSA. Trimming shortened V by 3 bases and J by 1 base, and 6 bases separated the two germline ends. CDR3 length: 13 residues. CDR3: CASSFRKNTEAFF. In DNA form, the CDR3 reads TGTGCCAGCAGCTTCCGTAAGAACACTGAAGCTTTCTTT.

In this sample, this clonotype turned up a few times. The CDR3 loop reads CSARSGDQPQHF. In DNA form, the CDR3 reads TGCAGTGCTAGATCGGGAGATCAGCCCCAGCATTTT. The chain carries TRBV20-1 and TRBJ1-5; the D is unclear. Germline V gene data show CDR1 as DFQATT and CDR2 as SNEGSKA (reference sequence). Between the trimmed V and J ends, which lost 2 bases and 5 bases, there was a span of 7 bases. The CDR3 is 12 amino acids.

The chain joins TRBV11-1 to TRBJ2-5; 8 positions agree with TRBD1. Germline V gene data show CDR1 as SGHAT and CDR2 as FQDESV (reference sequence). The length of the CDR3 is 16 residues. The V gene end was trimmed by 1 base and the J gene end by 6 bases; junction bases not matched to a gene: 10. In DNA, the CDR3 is TGTGCCAGCAGCTTAGAAGGGTACAGGGGGAAGAAGACCCAGTACTTC. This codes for CASSLEGYRGKKTQYF.

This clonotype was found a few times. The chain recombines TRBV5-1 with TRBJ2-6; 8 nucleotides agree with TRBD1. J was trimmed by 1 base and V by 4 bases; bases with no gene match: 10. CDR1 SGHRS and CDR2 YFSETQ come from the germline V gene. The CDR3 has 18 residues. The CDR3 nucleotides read TGCGCCAGCAGCCCAGGACAGGGTTTTTATTCTGGGGCCAACGTCCTGACTTTC. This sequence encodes CASSPGQGFYSGANVLTF.

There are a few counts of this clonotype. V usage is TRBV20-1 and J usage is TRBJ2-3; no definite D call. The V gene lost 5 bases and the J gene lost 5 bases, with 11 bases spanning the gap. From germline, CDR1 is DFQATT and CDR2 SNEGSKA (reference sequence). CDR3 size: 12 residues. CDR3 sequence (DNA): TGCAGTGCTCCTCGACTTGGAGATACGCAGTATTTT. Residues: CSAPRLGDTQYF.

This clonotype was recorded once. The CDR3 region is CASSLTSLETQYF. The CDR3 coding sequence is TGTGCCAGCAGCTTAACTAGTTTGGAGACCCAGTACTTC. The rearrangement uses TRBV11-2 and TRBJ2-5; possible D gene TRBD2, 5 bases. The V end lost 2 bases, the J end lost 5 bases, and 9 bases lay between the germline ends. Looked up from germline, CDR1 is SGHAT and CDR2 is FQNNGV. The CDR3 extends over 13 amino acids.

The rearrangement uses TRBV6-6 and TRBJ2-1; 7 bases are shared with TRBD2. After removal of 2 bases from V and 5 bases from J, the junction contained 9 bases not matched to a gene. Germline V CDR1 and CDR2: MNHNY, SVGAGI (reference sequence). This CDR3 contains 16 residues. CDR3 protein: CASSYAGDYGNNEQFF. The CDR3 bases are TGTGCCAGCAGTTACGCCGGGGACTATGGGAACAATGAGCAGTTCTTC.

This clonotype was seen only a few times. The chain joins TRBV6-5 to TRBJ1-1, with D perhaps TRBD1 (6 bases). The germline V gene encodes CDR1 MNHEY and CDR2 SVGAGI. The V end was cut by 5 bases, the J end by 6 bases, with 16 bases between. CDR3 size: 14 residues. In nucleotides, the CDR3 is TGTGCCAGCAGTGGAGGGGGGAGTGGCTCTGAAGCTTTCTTT. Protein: CASSGGGSGSEAFF.

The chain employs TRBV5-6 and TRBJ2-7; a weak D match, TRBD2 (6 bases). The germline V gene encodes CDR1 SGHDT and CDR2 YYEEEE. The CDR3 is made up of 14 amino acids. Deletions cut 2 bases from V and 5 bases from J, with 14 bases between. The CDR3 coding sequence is TGTGCCAGCAGCTTTGGAGGGTTTGGAGACGAGCAGTACTTC. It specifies CASSFGGFGDEQYF.

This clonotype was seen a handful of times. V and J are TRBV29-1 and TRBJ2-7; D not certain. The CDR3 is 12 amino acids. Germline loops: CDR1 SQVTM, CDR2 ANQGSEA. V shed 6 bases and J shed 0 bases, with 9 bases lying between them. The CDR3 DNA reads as TGCAGCGTCACTCTTAGCTCCTACGAGCAGTACTTC. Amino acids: CSVTLSSYEQYF.

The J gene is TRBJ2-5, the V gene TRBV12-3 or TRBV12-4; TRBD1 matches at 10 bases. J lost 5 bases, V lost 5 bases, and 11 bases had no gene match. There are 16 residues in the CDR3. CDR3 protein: CASSDPGQGRKETQYF. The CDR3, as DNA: TGTGCCAGCAGTGATCCGGGACAGGGGCGCAAGGAGACCCAGTACTTC.

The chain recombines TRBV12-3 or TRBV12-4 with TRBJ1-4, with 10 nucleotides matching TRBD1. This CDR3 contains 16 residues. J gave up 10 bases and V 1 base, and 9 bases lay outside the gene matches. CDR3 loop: CASSLGLTGTGAKLFF. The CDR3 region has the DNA TGTGCCAGCAGTTTAGGACTTACCGGGACAGGGGCAAAACTGTTTTTT.